One and the same sample provided the 19 T cell receptor beta chains below, sequenced in a study of blood T cell repertoires in COVID-19 (TCRdb year 2020). The method was the immunoSEQ multiplex PCR assay. As stored in TCRdb, this immuneACCESS dataset retains in-frame rearrangements with V and J assigned. A fraction of the clones does not appear; measured against another copy, unresolved V genes explain less than half of the discrepancy, and the remainder lacks a known reason. A total of under 9,000 clones appear in this sample, roughly 80% of them only once. Of the sample, 10% falls within the top ten clones. Sequenced sample: peripheral blood. The receptor set was obtained from a human donor in a cohort sampled during active COVID-19.

V usage is TRBV19 and J usage is TRBJ2-7, with 8 nucleotides matching TRBD1. CDR3 length: 14 amino acids. The germline gives CDR1 LNHDA, CDR2 SQIVND (reference sequence). V shed 5 bases and J 2 bases; nucleotides not matched to a gene: 5. CDR3 sequence reads: CASSQGAGTYEQYF. The DNA for the CDR3 is TGTGCCAGTAGTCAGGGGGCCGGGACCTACGAGCAGTACTTC.

The chain has TRBV27 and TRBJ2-1, with 10 bases that match TRBD1. Losses at the gene ends were 6 bases for V and 7 bases for J; bases not matched to a gene: 6. Germline CDR1 and CDR2: MNHEY and SMNVEV (reference sequence). The CDR3 sequence is 14 residues long. CDR3 protein: CASRPGQGSNEQFF. DNA of the CDR3: TGTGCCAGCAGACCGGGACAGGGGTCAAATGAGCAGTTCTTC.

The CDR3 sequence is CASSVRASTEAFF. The CDR3 bases are TGTGCCAGCAGTGTGAGGGCGTCCACTGAAGCTTTCTTT. This sequence joins TRBV2 and TRBJ1-1; D is uncertain. The V end lost 4 bases, the J end lost 4 bases, and 10 bases lay between the germline ends. The germline V gene has CDR1 SNHLY and CDR2 FYNNEI. There are 13 residues in the CDR3.

This clone was recorded only once. V is TRBV3-1 (or the pseudogene TRBV3-2) and J is TRBJ2-2, with a weak D call TRBD2 (5 bases). Trimming took 1 base from V and 1 from J, leaving 13 bases between them. The CDR3 length is 17 residues. The germline V gene encodes CDR1 LGHDT and CDR2 YNNKEL (reference sequence). CDR3 residues: CASSQAEGHLNTGELFF. The CDR3 bases are TGTGCCAGCAGCCAAGCAGAGGGTCACCTGAACACCGGGGAGCTGTTTTTT.

This clone is a singleton in its sample. J is TRBJ2-7 and V is TRBV7-2; the match to TRBD2 covers 8 bases. The ends lost 5 bases at V and 5 bases at J; junction bases unmatched: 11. This CDR3 has 15 amino acids. Germline V CDR1 and CDR2: SGHTA, FQGNSA. In nucleotides, the CDR3 is TGTGCCAGCAGCCCAGGGCTAGCGGGCAGGGACGAGCAGTACTTC. The encoded protein is CASSPGLAGRDEQYF. The full variable domain, rest sourced from reference TRBV7-2 and TRBJ2-7, is GAGVSQSPSNKVTEKGKDVELRCDPISGHTALYWYRQSLGQGLEFLIYFQGNSAPDKSGLPSDRFSAERTGGSVSTLTIQRTQQEDSAVYLCASSPGLAGRDEQYFGPGTRLTVT.

This clone was seen once. This sequence joins TRBV24-1 and TRBJ2-1; maybe TRBD2 (5 bases). CDR1 and CDR2 (germline): KGHDR, SFDVKD. The V end lost 0 bases, the J end lost 2 bases, and 10 bases lay between the germline ends. The CDR3 runs 16 residues. The CDR3 protein is CATSDLAGVTYNEQFF. CDR3 sequence (DNA): TGTGCCACCAGTGATTTGGCGGGCGTCACCTACAATGAGCAGTTCTTC.

This clone is a singleton in its sample. This sequence joins TRBV19 and TRBJ1-3; D uncertain. Germline loops: CDR1 LNHDA, CDR2 SQIVND (reference sequence). The length of the CDR3 is 17 residues. V dropped 5 bases and J dropped 0 bases, with 17 bases sitting between them. The CDR3 region has the DNA TGTGCCAGTAGTCTATACCATCCCGGCGGCTCTGGAAACACCATATATTTT. Its protein is CASSLYHPGGSGNTIYF.

The rearrangement joins TRBV7-9 to TRBJ2-1; the D gene is possibly TRBD2 (6 bases). The CDR3 is 14 residues long. V was trimmed by 0 bases and J by 3 bases, leaving 6 bases between them. Germline loops: CDR1 SEHNR, CDR2 FQNEAQ (reference sequence). CDR3: CASSLAGGYNEQFF. CDR3 DNA: TGTGCCAGCAGCTTAGCGGGGGGCTACAATGAGCAGTTCTTC.

The genes are TRBV20-1 and TRBJ1-1; D is uncertain. Germline loops: CDR1 DFQATT, CDR2 SNEGSKA (reference sequence). This CDR3 spans 15 amino acids. V was clipped by 3 bases and J by 1 base, with 15 bases between them. Written as DNA, the CDR3 is TGCAGTGCTAGTGCGTTGGGCTTAACGAACACTGAAGCTTTCTTT. It is translated as CSASALGLTNTEAFF.

V is TRBV18 and J is TRBJ1-3; 7 positions agree with TRBD1. The CDR3 runs 16 residues. The germline V gene encodes CDR1 KGHSH and CDR2 LQKENI. With V trimmed by 4 bases and J by 0 bases, 6 bases remained unmatched. Written as DNA, the CDR3 is TGTGCCAGCTCACTGGGGGGACAGCTCTCTGGAAACACCATATATTTT. This gives the protein CASSLGGQLSGNTIYF.

The genes are TRBV7-9 and TRBJ2-3, with TRBD2 matching over 12 bases. CDR3 length equals 16 residues. V shed 3 bases, J shed 5 bases, and the junction held 6 bases outside the gene matches. Germline V gene sequence: CDR1 SEHNR, CDR2 FQNEAQ (reference sequence). The CDR3 DNA sequence: TGTGCCAGCAGCTTTACTAGCGGGGGGTGGGGAGATACGCAGTATTTT. It specifies CASSFTSGGWGDTQYF. Based on the CDR3 plus reference TRBV7-9 and TRBJ2-3, the full variable domain is DTGVSQNPRHKITKRGQNVTFRCDPISEHNRLYWYRQTLGQGPEFLTYFQNEAQLEKSRLLSDRFSAERPKGSFSTLEIQRTEQGDSAMYLCASSFTSGGWGDTQYFGPGTRLTVL.

The chain combines TRBV3-1 (or the pseudogene TRBV3-2) with TRBJ2-1; 9 positions match TRBD1. The CDR3 length is 17 residues. Unmatched junction bases numbered 5, after V lost 0 bases and J lost 2 bases. Germline V gene sequence: CDR1 LGHDT, CDR2 YNNKEL (reference sequence). CDR3: CASSQEDWDRAYNEQFF. For the CDR3, the DNA is TGTGCCAGCAGCCAAGAAGATTGGGACAGGGCCTACAATGAGCAGTTCTTC.

In its sample, this clone was seen a few times. The chain links TRBV30 to TRBJ1-5; TRBD1 aligns across 7 bases. With 4 bases clipped from V and 1 base from J, the junction kept 7 bases outside the gene matches. The CDR3 has 15 residues. Germline V gene data show CDR1 as GTSNPN and CDR2 as SVGIG (reference sequence). CDR3 loop: CAWTRAGQSNQPQHF. The CDR3 DNA sequence: TGTGCCTGGACCCGGGCGGGACAGAGCAATCAGCCCCAGCATTTT.

The chain couples TRBV9 to TRBJ1-5; 8 positions match TRBD1. The CDR3 runs 14 residues. The J segment lost 2 bases and the V segment lost 3 bases, leaving 1 base of the junction unmatched. The germline V gene has CDR1 SGDLS and CDR2 YYNGEE. CDR3 residues: CASSAGQGNQPQHF. In DNA form, the CDR3 reads TGTGCCAGCAGCGCGGGACAGGGCAATCAGCCCCAGCATTTT.

The chain combines TRBV5-1 with TRBJ1-6, with 7 bases that match TRBD1. V was pared by 4 bases and J by 8 bases, with 9 bases of the junction left unmatched. This CDR3 is 15 amino acids long. Germline V CDR1 and CDR2: SGHRS, YFSETQ. The CDR3 DNA is TGCGCCAGCAGCGCTGAGACAGGGCGGGATTCACCCCTCCACTTT. Its translation is CASSAETGRDSPLHF.

This chain links TRBV5-8 with TRBJ2-7; D uncertain. Germline CDR1 SGHTS, CDR2 YDEGEE. V was cut by 0 bases and J by 1 base, with 8 bases left in between. This CDR3 spans 14 amino acids. CDR3 DNA: TGTGCCAGCAGCTTGGTTTCTCGGTCCTACGAGCAGTACTTC. Protein product: CASSLVSRSYEQYF.

This chain links TRBV19 with TRBJ1-4, with TRBD1 matching 8 bases. This CDR3 is 14 amino acids long. V shed 2 bases, J shed 5 bases, and the junction held 1 base outside the gene matches. The germline V gene has CDR1 LNHDA and CDR2 SQIVND (reference sequence). The CDR3 sequence: CASSIQGANEKLFF. CDR3 nucleotide sequence: TGTGCCAGTAGTATACAGGGGGCAAATGAAAAACTGTTTTTT.

The rearrangement links TRBV18 to TRBJ2-7; 9 nucleotides align to TRBD2. V lost 4 bases and J lost 4; bases outside the gene matches: 11. The germline CDR1 and CDR2 sequences are KGHSH and LQKENI. The CDR3 loop spans 16 amino acids. The CDR3 DNA reads as TGTGCCAGCTCACGCTCCGGGACTAGCCTAGAGTACGAGCAGTACTTC. It encodes CASSRSGTSLEYEQYF. Full variable domain (outside the CDR3, taken from reference TRBV18 and TRBJ2-7): NAGVMQNPRHLVRRRGQEARLRCSPMKGHSHVYWYRQLPEEGLKFMVYLQKENIIDESGMPKERFSAEFPKEGPSILRIQQVVRGDSAAYFCASSRSGTSLEYEQYFGPGTRLTVT.

This chain links TRBV5-1 with TRBJ2-1, with a possible D match to TRBD2 (5 bases). The germline CDR1 and CDR2 sequences are SGHRS and YFSETQ. CDR3 size: 15 residues. The V end lost 0 bases, the J end lost 0 bases, and 7 bases lay between the germline ends. The CDR3 nucleotides read TGCGCCAGCAGCTTGGTTGGGAGCTCCTACAATGAGCAGTTCTTC. Encoded protein: CASSLVGSSYNEQFF.